This section outlines one T cell receptor beta chain sequence together with its context. Its antigen is not known. The CDR3 consists of 15 residues. Germline values: CDR1 GTSNPN, CDR2 SVGIG (reference sequence). Trimming removed 2 bases from V and 0 bases from J; junction bases left unmatched: 4. The data stem from a study of cytomegalovirus exposure and HLA in healthy donors. Study overall: About 85 million unique TCR sequences came from HLA-typed donors in an early release.

Study-wide points: As was reported, the classifier diagnosed cytomegalovirus status with high specificity and sensitivity. For TCR beta chains, V- and J-gene trimming was later linked to a missense DCLRE1C variant. In a later analysis, CMV-associated beta chains were mostly HLA-associated, it appeared.

In the PCR, 60 Vbeta and 13 Jbeta primers were used. The assay was immunoSEQ multiplex PCR, and TCRdb's table has in-frame clones only and misses some. The sample has roughly 220,000 clones, approximately 78% seen once; the top ten hold about 2.6%. The source is a woman in her thirties or forties in good health and CMV-seronegative. The V gene is TRBV30, the J gene TRBJ2-1; 7 positions agree with TRBD2. The source material was PBMCs. CDR3 coding DNA: TGTGCCTGGAGTCGGGAGGTGAGCTCCTACAATGAGCAGTTCTTC. This gives the protein CAWSREVSSYNEQFF.